Listed below are T cell receptor beta chains from one sample, sequenced in a study of regulatory T cells in long-lasting Graves disease. TCRdb re-analysed the multiplex PCR reads in MiXCR, keeping a single row per CDR3 protein. This sample carries 350,000 to 500,000 distinct CDR3 sequences, roughly 17% of them seen once, and the ten largest clones take 20% to 25%. Another study also made use of these data, one on T cells in Graves' hyperthyroidism and ophthalmopathy.

Sequenced here: peripheral blood mononuclear cells (PBMCs), sampled at new diagnosis, from a patient treated with antithyroid drugs. The receptors come from a woman aged 18-35 years with Graves disease. CDR3s leave out the opening cysteine and the closing phenylalanine or tryptophan.

v_call	cdr3_length	j_call	cdr3_aa
TRBV11-3	12	TRBJ2-5	ASSLDPRQETQY
TRBV4-1	16	TRBJ1-5	ASSQGPIQGFRNQPQH
TRBV12-3/TRBV12-4	9	TRBJ2-3	ASSQSNTQY
TRBV3-1	13	TRBJ1-1	ASSLADSMNTEAF
TRBV6-5	12	TRBJ2-1	ASSYQLLGNEQF
TRBV5-6	13	TRBJ1-6	ASNLMTGGRSPLH
TRBV9	14	TRBJ2-2	ASSVGAGGVTGELF
TRBV11-2	12	TRBJ2-7	ASSLVAGVYEQY
TRBV6-1	10	TRBJ1-2	ASNDSGYGYT
TRBV6-2/TRBV6-3	12	TRBJ2-7	ASSPGLVSYEQY
TRBV20-1	12	TRBJ2-1	SARENWGDNEQF
TRBV7-8	18	TRBJ2-1	ASSLRGLAGVSSSYNEQF
TRBV28	14	TRBJ2-3	ASSLIAGAGTDTQY
TRBV28	13	TRBJ1-2	ASRGTGLGVYGYT
TRBV18	13	TRBJ1-5	ASSLGTSTNQPQH
TRBV27	12	TRBJ2-1	ASSPIVDYNEQF
TRBV6-2/TRBV6-3	14	TRBJ1-4	ASSYSTFTTNEKLF
TRBV7-3	12	TRBJ2-5	ASSVLGVSETQY
TRBV18	14	TRBJ1-3	ASSQGQASSGNTIY
TRBV27	13	TRBJ2-7	ASREMGGSSYEQY
TRBV12-3/TRBV12-4	13	TRBJ2-4	ASSPAGLAKNIQY
TRBV20-1	14	TRBJ2-1	SARDPSSGSYNEQF
TRBV5-1	13	TRBJ1-4	ASSIQGATNEKLF
TRBV20-1	11	TRBJ2-3	SATGLGTDTQY
TRBV20-1	10	-	SASRTEETQY
TRBV28	12	TRBJ2-1	ASTPAGIFNEQF
TRBV15	12	TRBJ2-5	ATSRGGAQETQY
TRBV28	12	TRBJ1-4	ASSLPWGNEKLF
TRBV3-1	13	-	ASSPGRQGYETQY
TRBV28	12	TRBJ1-2	ASSVPGTAYGYT
TRBV29-1	13	TRBJ2-1	SVLVLAGSYNEQF
TRBV12-3/TRBV12-4	10	TRBJ1-5	ASSVTPGAQH
TRBV9	14	TRBJ2-7	ASSVPRGRVDYEQY
TRBV19	13	TRBJ1-5	ASEKPGQGAQPQH
TRBV7-8	13	TRBJ2-7	ASSLVGTSDFEQY
TRBV7-9	12	TRBJ2-7	ASSFGEGTYEQY
TRBV20-1	12	TRBJ1-4	SANFQGNNEKLF
TRBV7-2	12	TRBJ2-7	ASSYSGSPNEQY
TRBV28	11	TRBJ2-3	ASTVRSTDTQY
TRBV15	13	TRBJ1-2	ATSRDSLSGEGYT
TRBV7-9	13	TRBJ1-5	ASSLGGGNNQPQH
TRBV5-6	15	TRBJ2-5	ASSLVPSQTPLETQY
TRBV9	11	TRBJ2-1	ASSVAAYNEQF
TRBV5-1	11	TRBJ2-1	ASSNGEINEQF
TRBV30	13	TRBJ2-3	AWRRDNSRTDTQY
TRBV15	14	TRBJ2-2	ATSRGAGRVPGELF